The 14 T cell receptor beta chains presented below share a single source sample, sequenced in a study of CD8+ T cells in alopecia areata. RNA extraction was followed by reverse transcription into cDNA, which acted as the sequencing template. Sequencing was performed with immunoSEQ multiplex PCR; in TCRdb, only in-frame clones are kept and a portion is missing. Of fewer than 110,000 clones listed, 55% to 70% are singletons. Noted treatment: oral pan-JAK inhibitor, 5-10 mg twice daily. The sample here was CD8+ T cells sorted from blood, taken at approximately week 60, from a patient treated with tofacitinib. Receptor source: a human donor with alopecia areata.

This chain connects TRBV5-1 to TRBJ2-2; D tentatively reads TRBD1 or TRBD2 (5 bases each). V was pared by 7 bases and J by 3 bases, with 13 bases between. Germline V lookup: CDR1 SGHRS, CDR2 YFSETQ. The CDR3 consists of 14 residues. For the CDR3, the DNA is TGCGCCAGCCAACTCGAGGGGCACACCGGGGAGCTGTTTTTT. It is translated as CASQLEGHTGELFF.

The chain joins TRBV4-1 to TRBJ2-7; D unclear. Germline V CDR1 and CDR2: MGHRA, YSYEKL. The CDR3 spans 13 residues. With 0 bases removed from V and 5 bases from J, the gap between germline ends came to 8 bases. CDR3 sequence: CASSQDRGNEQYF. The CDR3 nucleotides are TGCGCCAGCAGCCAAGATCGAGGTAACGAGCAGTACTTC.

This clone was counted a few times. The chain's CDR3 is CAFAVSPWPNTEAFF. DNA of the CDR3: TGTGCCTTCGCGGTATCCCCATGGCCGAACACTGAAGCTTTCTTT. The chain carries TRBV6-6 and TRBJ1-1; no reliable D call. V gave up 11 bases and J gave up 1 base, with 20 bases separating them. This CDR3 is built from 15 residues. In germline, CDR1 is MNHNY, CDR2 SVGAGI (reference sequence).

This clone appeared many times. The chain employs TRBV6-1 and TRBJ1-2; D gene uncertain. The CDR3 totals 11 residues. Germline values: CDR1 MNHNS, CDR2 SASEGT. V was cut by 6 bases and J by 2 bases, with 4 bases left in between. CDR3 protein: CASRENYGYTF. CDR3 DNA: TGTGCCAGCAGGGAAAACTATGGCTACACCTTC.

V is TRBV5-1 and J is TRBJ2-3; 8 bases are shared with TRBD1. The V gene end was trimmed by 0 bases and the J gene end by 2 bases; junction bases not matched to a gene: 17. CDR1 and CDR2 from the germline V gene are SGHRS and YFSETQ. The CDR3 has 20 residues. The CDR3 loop is CASSLVSRTGRFRATDTQYF. CDR3 bases: TGCGCCAGCAGCTTGGTTTCCCGGACAGGGAGGTTTAGGGCCACAGATACGCAGTATTTT.

The chain couples TRBV2 to TRBJ2-3, with TRBD2 matching 9 bases. The CDR3 loop spans 15 amino acids. J was trimmed by 2 bases and V by 2 bases; bases with no gene match: 2. CDR1 and CDR2 from the germline V gene are SNHLY and FYNNEI. CDR3 DNA sequence: TGTGCCAGCAGTGAACTAGCGGGGAACACAGATACGCAGTATTTT. Translation gives CASSELAGNTDTQYF.

This clone has a handful of counts. The V gene is TRBV5-6, the J gene TRBJ1-5; D might be TRBD1 (6 bases). The germline gives CDR1 SGHDT, CDR2 YYEEEE. This CDR3 has 14 amino acids. V shed 4 bases and J shed 9 bases, with 17 bases lying between them. CDR3 residues: CASSINGDMGPQHF. Written as DNA, the CDR3 is TGTGCCAGCAGCATAAACGGGGACATGGGGCCCCAGCATTTT.

This clone was observed a few times. This rearrangement joins TRBV11-2 to TRBJ2-3; no clear D gene. Trimming took off 5 bases at V and 14 bases at J, with 14 bases between the two ends. The CDR3 consists of 11 residues. The germline V gene has CDR1 SGHAT and CDR2 FQNNGV. CDR3 sequence reads: CASSNDPRPYF. The CDR3 DNA follows: TGTGCCAGCAGCAATGACCCTAGACCGTATTTT.

This chain joins TRBV6-5 and TRBJ1-5; D is unclear. CDR3 length: 14 amino acids. V dropped 3 bases and J dropped 6 bases, with 12 bases sitting between them. Germline V gene data show CDR1 as MNHEY and CDR2 as SVGAGI. The CDR3 coding sequence is TGTGCCAGCAGTTATTCGGACCGTAGTCAGCCCCAGCATTTT. Its translation: CASSYSDRSQPQHF.

This clone was observed a single time. The rearrangement links TRBV2 to TRBJ1-4, with a tentative D call TRBD1 (6 bases). V lost 6 bases to trimming and J lost 15 bases, with 20 bases between them. Per germline, CDR1 SNHLY and CDR2 FYNNEI. The CDR3 length is 13 residues. The CDR3 reads CASRETPGHEMFF. The CDR3 DNA is TGTGCCAGCAGGGAAACTCCGGGACACGAAATGTTTTTT.

This clone was picked up one time. The chain has TRBV27 and TRBJ2-7; D uncertain. V lost 2 bases and J 3 bases, leaving 8 bases between the germline ends. Germline assignment: CDR1 MNHEY and CDR2 SMNVEV (reference sequence). The CDR3 length is 13 residues. The CDR3 here is CASSLTLNYEQYF. Written as DNA, the CDR3 is TGTGCCAGCAGTTTAACCCTCAACTACGAGCAGTACTTC.

This chain connects TRBV7-9 to TRBJ2-3; D possibly uses TRBD1 or TRBD2 (5 bases each). This CDR3 is built from 16 residues. Germline-derived CDR1 and CDR2 are SEHNR and FQNEAQ (reference sequence). Deletions cut 3 bases from V and 2 bases from J, with 15 bases between. The CDR3: CASSFPDGGATDTQYF. The DNA for the CDR3 is TGTGCCAGCAGCTTCCCTGATGGGGGAGCCACAGATACGCAGTATTTT. The complete variable domain, with remaining parts taken from reference TRBV7-9 and TRBJ2-3, reads DTGVSQNPRHKITKRGQNVTFRCDPISEHNRLYWYRQTLGQGPEFLTYFQNEAQLEKSRLLSDRFSAERPKGSFSTLEIQRTEQGDSAMYLCASSFPDGGATDTQYFGPGTRLTVL.

The CDR3 sequence: CASTGGGADTQYF. The DNA of the CDR3 is TGTGCCAGCACCGGCGGGGGGGCAGATACGCAGTATTTT. The chain employs TRBV5-6 and TRBJ2-3; 9 bases fit TRBD2. The CDR3 contains 13 residues. Germline V CDR1 and CDR2: SGHDT, YYEEEE. V was pared by 6 bases and J by 4 bases, with 3 bases of the junction left unmatched.

J is TRBJ2-3 and V is TRBV2, with D uncertain. The V and J ends lost 5 bases and 2 bases respectively, with 11 bases between them. From germline, CDR1 is SNHLY and CDR2 FYNNEI. The CDR3 has 14 residues. For the CDR3, the DNA is TGTGCCAGCAGTCCCCCTGGGCCCACAGATACGCAGTATTTT. It codes for CASSPPGPTDTQYF. Filled out from reference TRBV2 and TRBJ2-3, the complete variable domain reads EPEVTQTPSHQVTQMGQEVILRCVPISNHLYFYWYRQILGQKVEFLVSFYNNEISEKSEIFDDQFSVERPDGSNFTLKIRSTKLEDSAMYFCASSPPGPTDTQYFGPGTRLTVL.